These 22 T cell receptor beta chains share one sample of origin, sequenced in a study of T cell responses to AZD1222 COVID-19 vaccine. Sequenced by immunoSEQ multiplex PCR; TCRdb stores in-frame clones only, minus some. This table holds 70,000 or so clones, 83% found once. This material consisted of peripheral blood, taken 28 days after the second AZD1222 dose. The receptors originated from an adult who received the AZD1222 COVID-19 vaccine.

The chain employs TRBV7-9 and TRBJ1-5, with 9 bases matching TRBD1. CDR1 SEHNR and CDR2 FQNEAQ come from the germline V gene (reference sequence). The CDR3 is 17 amino acids. The V gene end was trimmed by 3 bases and the J gene end by 2 bases; junction bases not matched to a gene: 8. Here the CDR3 DNA reads TGTGCCAGCAGCTTTGACAGGGGGAGTTTGGGCAATCAGCCCCAGCATTTT. The encoded protein is CASSFDRGSLGNQPQHF. Together with reference TRBV7-9 and TRBJ1-5, the CDR3 gives the full variable domain: DTGVSQNPRHKITKRGQNVTFRCDPISEHNRLYWYRQTLGQGPEFLTYFQNEAQLEKSRLLSDRFSAERPKGSFSTLEIQRTEQGDSAMYLCASSFDRGSLGNQPQHFGDGTRLSIL.

This sequence joins TRBV20-1 and TRBJ2-1; 7 nucleotides match TRBD1. The germline V gene encodes CDR1 DFQATT and CDR2 SNEGSKA (reference sequence). V shed 3 bases, J shed 8 bases, and the junction held 7 bases outside the gene matches. The CDR3 is 13 amino acids. CDR3 residues: CSASFDRADEQFF. The CDR3 coding sequence is TGCAGTGCTAGTTTCGACAGGGCGGATGAGCAGTTCTTC.

The chain uses TRBV6-5 and TRBJ2-5, with 8 bases aligning to TRBD2. The CDR3 is 14 residues long. V dropped 7 bases and J dropped 4; count of bases not matched to a gene: 8. Per germline, CDR1 MNHEY and CDR2 SVGAGI. This CDR3 is CASTRYGRGETQYF. The CDR3 nucleotides read TGTGCCAGCACCCGGTACGGGAGGGGAGAGACCCAGTACTTC.

The rearrangement links TRBV6-5 to TRBJ2-2; a weak D match, TRBD2 (5 bases). Trimming took off 1 base at V and 5 bases at J, with 14 bases between the two ends. Germline V lookup: CDR1 MNHEY, CDR2 SVGAGI. This CDR3 is 16 amino acids long. The CDR3 DNA is TGTGCCAGCAGTTACTTTCGGGGAGAGAGAACCGGGGAGCTGTTTTTT. It yields the protein CASSYFRGERTGELFF.

This clone came up once. The chain couples TRBV19 to TRBJ2-5; D possibly corresponds to TRBD2 (5 bases). This CDR3 has 12 residues. From germline, CDR1 is LNHDA and CDR2 SQIVND (reference sequence). The V gene lost 3 bases and the J gene lost 7 bases, with 9 bases spanning the gap. CDR3 sequence (DNA): TGTGCCAGTAGTATCGATCGGGGGACCCAGTACTTC. This encodes CASSIDRGTQYF.

This clone occurred a few times. The rearrangement joins TRBV4-2 to TRBJ2-7, with D possibly being TRBD2 (5 bases). V lost 0 bases and J 0 bases, leaving 15 bases between the germline ends. CDR1 LGHNA and CDR2 YNFKEQ come from the germline V gene. The CDR3 extends over 17 amino acids. The CDR3 coding sequence is TGTGCCAGCAGCCAAGATGTGAGGAGTGCGGGCTCCTACGAGCAGTACTTC. Translated, it gives CASSQDVRSAGSYEQYF.

The chain is built from TRBV5-1 and TRBJ1-2; D remains unclear. V was shortened by 0 bases and J by 2 bases, with 5 bases between the two germline ends. Germline V gives CDR1 SGHRS, CDR2 YFSETQ. The CDR3 is 13 residues long. CDR3 bases: TGCGCCAGCAGCTTGGAGGGAAACTATGGCTACACCTTC. It specifies CASSLEGNYGYTF.

This chain links TRBV9 with TRBJ2-2, with 7 positions matching TRBD1. Germline CDR1 and CDR2: SGDLS and YYNGEE. V trimming: 4 bases; J trimming: 8 bases; junction bases outside the gene matches: 8. This CDR3 spans 14 amino acids. In DNA, the CDR3 is TGTGCCAGCAGCAAAGAACAGGGGAAGGGGGAGCTGTTTTTT. This sequence encodes CASSKEQGKGELFF.

This clone was counted between two and nine times. The V gene is TRBV2, the J gene TRBJ1-2; 10 bases are a match to TRBD1. With 3 bases clipped from V and 2 bases from J, the junction kept 6 bases outside the gene matches. From germline, CDR1 is SNHLY and CDR2 FYNNEI. The CDR3 sequence is 16 residues long. The CDR3 coding sequence is TGTGCCAGCAGTGACCCGACAGGGGGCCGGAACTATGGCTACACCTTC. Protein: CASSDPTGGRNYGYTF.

CDR3 sequence (DNA): TGTGCCAGTAGTATGGGCGCCGGTTATAGCTACACCTTC. It is translated as CASSMGAGYSYTF. V gene TRBV19 combines with J gene TRBJ1-2, with no clear D. The V gene's germline CDR1 is LNHDA and CDR2 SQIVND (reference sequence). This CDR3 comprises 13 residues. The ends were cut back, 3 bases at V and 9 bases at J, with 14 bases in the middle.

The chain employs TRBV5-8 and TRBJ1-5; D ambiguous. Trimming removed 3 bases from V and 5 bases from J, with 18 bases in between. This CDR3 spans 16 amino acids. Germline CDR1 SGHTS, CDR2 YDEGEE. The CDR3 is CASSWFGRAVDQPQHF. The CDR3 DNA is TGTGCCAGCAGCTGGTTTGGTCGGGCGGTTGATCAGCCCCAGCATTTT. The full variable domain, with the rest looked up from reference TRBV5-8 and TRBJ1-5, is EAGVTQSPTHLIKTRGQQATLRCSPISGHTSVYWYQQALGLGLQFLLWYDEGEERNRGNFPPRFSGRQFPNYSSELNVNALELEDSALYLCASSWFGRAVDQPQHFGDGTRLSIL.

The chain employs TRBV5-1 and TRBJ2-1, with TRBD1 as a possible D gene (5 bases). CDR1 and CDR2 from the germline V gene are SGHRS and YFSETQ. The CDR3 has 14 residues. The V gene lost 2 bases and the J gene lost 5 bases, with 11 bases spanning the gap. The CDR3 bases are TGCGCCAGCAGCTTCGAATCCAGGGACAATGAGCAGTTCTTC. This codes for CASSFESRDNEQFF.

The rearrangement uses TRBV19 and TRBJ1-1, with 7 bases aligning to TRBD1. The trim removed 9 bases at V and 3 bases at J, leaving 25 bases unmatched. This CDR3 region has 19 residues. The V gene's germline CDR1 is LNHDA and CDR2 SQIVND (reference sequence). The CDR3 is CASNRDREFIMSRDTEAFF. CDR3 coding DNA: TGTGCCAGCAACCGGGACAGAGAGTTTATAATGTCCCGAGACACTGAAGCTTTCTTT.

This chain links TRBV7-9 with TRBJ2-3; TRBD2 aligns across 12 bases. The CDR3 is 16 residues long. The V gene's germline CDR1 is SEHNR and CDR2 FQNEAQ (reference sequence). J was trimmed by 3 bases and V by 3 bases; bases with no gene match: 4. CDR3 bases: TGTGCCAGCAGCTTGGCTAGCGGGGGGGAAACAGATACGCAGTATTTT. It translates to CASSLASGGETDTQYF.

The chain carries TRBV29-1 and TRBJ1-4; D is unclear. Trimming removed 5 bases from V and 7 bases from J, with 8 bases in between. CDR3 length: 11 amino acids. The germline CDR1 and CDR2 sequences are SQVTM and ANQGSEA. The CDR3 sequence is CSVQMGEKLFF. For the CDR3, the DNA is TGCAGCGTTCAGATGGGTGAAAAACTGTTTTTT. Supplemented by reference TRBV29-1 and TRBJ1-4, the full variable domain reads SAVISQKPSRDICQRGTSLTIQCQVDSQVTMMFWYRQQPGQSLTLIATANQGSEATYESGFVIDKFPISRPNLTFSTLTVSNMSPEDSSIYLCSVQMGEKLFFGSGTQLSVL.

This clone was observed a handful of times. V usage is TRBV5-1 and J usage is TRBJ2-2; D tentatively reads TRBD1 or TRBD2 (6 bases each). With 1 base removed from V and 4 bases from J, the gap between germline ends came to 14 bases. Germline assignment: CDR1 SGHRS and CDR2 YFSETQ. The CDR3 has 16 amino acids. CDR3 sequence (DNA): TGCGCCAGCAGCTTGTCTACGGGGGCCACCACCGGGGAGCTGTTTTTT. This translates into CASSLSTGATTGELFF.

The V call is TRBV14, the J call TRBJ1-4; D possibly corresponds to TRBD1 (5 bases). The CDR3 spans 16 residues. V lost 1 base and J 8 bases, leaving 17 bases between the germline ends. Germline loops: CDR1 SGHDN, CDR2 FVKESK. CDR3 amino acids: CASSQGSIGAREKLFF. The CDR3 nucleotides are TGTGCCAGCAGCCAAGGGAGCATAGGGGCTAGAGAAAAACTGTTTTTT. The whole variable domain, remainder taken from reference TRBV14 and TRBJ1-4, is EAGVTQFPSHSVIEKGQTVTLRCDPISGHDNLYWYRRVMGKEIKFLLHFVKESKQDESGMPNNRFLAERTGGTYSTLKVQPAELEDSGVYFCASSQGSIGAREKLFFGSGTQLSVL.

The chain uses TRBV3-1 (or the pseudogene TRBV3-2) and TRBJ2-1; possibly TRBD2 for D (5 bases). With 3 bases removed from V and 9 bases from J, the gap between germline ends came to 6 bases. CDR3 size: 11 residues. From germline, CDR1 is LGHDT and CDR2 YNNKEL (reference sequence). The CDR3 DNA reads as TGTGCCAGCAGCCAGGCGGGTGAGCAGTTCTTC. The encoded protein is CASSQAGEQFF.

CDR3 residues: CASSERQGWEKLFF. The CDR3 DNA is TGCGCCAGCAGCGAGAGACAGGGCTGGGAAAAACTGTTTTTT. The chain recombines TRBV5-1 with TRBJ1-4; 7 nucleotides align to TRBD1. Germline CDR1 reads SGHRS; CDR2 reads YFSETQ. The CDR3 contains 14 residues. The J segment lost 8 bases and the V segment lost 4 bases, leaving 8 bases of the junction unmatched.

Only a few counts were recorded for this clone. This rearrangement joins TRBV9 to TRBJ2-5; maybe TRBD1 (5 bases). The V gene's germline CDR1 is SGDLS and CDR2 YYNGEE. The CDR3 has 11 amino acids. V dropped 3 bases and J dropped 7 bases, with 7 bases sitting between them. Here the CDR3 DNA reads TGTGCCAGCAGCGAGGGGCGGACCCAGTACTTC. The encoded protein is CASSEGRTQYF. Using reference TRBV9 and TRBJ2-5 for the parts outside the CDR3, the full variable domain is DSGVTQTPKHLITATGQRVTLRCSPRSGDLSVYWYQQSLDQGLQFLIQYYNGEERAKGNILERFSAQQFPDLHSELNLSSLELGDSALYFCASSEGRTQYFGPGTRLLVL.

This clone was detected only once. The chain combines TRBV3-1 (or the pseudogene TRBV3-2) with TRBJ1-6; 10 bases fit TRBD1. J was trimmed by 10 bases and V by 3 bases; bases with no gene match: 9. CDR3 length: 16 amino acids. Germline CDR1 is LGHDT and CDR2 is YNNKEL (reference sequence). The CDR3 protein is CASSQSRTGGRSPLHF. The CDR3 nucleotides are TGTGCCAGCAGCCAGTCCAGGACAGGGGGAAGGTCACCCCTCCACTTT.

The J gene is TRBJ1-1, the V gene TRBV18; D is perhaps TRBD1 (6 bases). Germline CDR1 and CDR2: KGHSH and LQKENI. V shed 6 bases and J shed 2 bases, with 13 bases lying between them. CDR3 length equals 14 residues. The CDR3 loop reads CASSRGQLNTEAFF. The CDR3 DNA is TGTGCCAGCTCCCGAGGACAGCTAAACACTGAAGCTTTCTTT.